A selection of T cell receptor beta chains follows, all from one sample in a study of control samples from healthy donors and cancer patients. TCRdb keeps only in-frame clones here, not all; method: immunoSEQ multiplex PCR. The sample records some 70,000 clones, over 65% being singletons. Material: PBMCs. These receptors were taken from a woman in her 50s with lung cancer. Both conserved end residues are part of each CDR3. A D gene is named only where the DNA matches it firmly. Expanded clones get a size class; other rows say once, few or many, or leave the size out.

V: TRBV7-6; J: TRBJ1-6; size: once; D: .; CDR3: CASSFGRQGGSDNSPLHF; DNA: TGTGCCAGCAGCTTCGGACGGCAGGGAGGTTCCGATAATTCACCCCTCCACTTT
V: TRBV5-1; J: TRBJ1-2; size: .; D: TRBD1; CDR3: CASSTSGTGKGGYTF; DNA: TGCGCCAGCAGCACATCCGGGACAGGGAAAGGTGGCTACACCTTC
V: TRBV5-1; J: TRBJ1-6; size: .; D: .; CDR3: CASSFNRDRQAPLHF; DNA: TGCGCCAGCAGCTTTAACCGGGACCGCCAGGCACCCCTCCACTTT
V: TRBV10-3; J: TRBJ1-1; size: once; D: TRBD1; CDR3: CAIKGGQGTSAFF; DNA: TGTGCCATCAAAGGGGGACAGGGCACATCAGCTTTCTTT
V: TRBV19; J: TRBJ1-5; size: .; D: .; CDR3: CASNSGVLGQPQHF; DNA: TGTGCCAGTAACTCGGGGGTTTTAGGTCAGCCCCAGCATTTT
V: TRBV7-2; J: TRBJ1-1; size: .; D: .; CDR3: CASSRGGNTEAFF; DNA: TGTGCCAGCAGCCGGGGGGGGAACACTGAAGCTTTCTTT
V: TRBV5-1; J: TRBJ2-5; size: .; D: .; CDR3: CASSLEDRSETQYF; DNA: TGCGCCAGCAGCTTGGAGGATCGGAGCGAGACCCAGTACTTC
V: TRBV6-5; J: TRBJ1-6; size: .; D: .; CDR3: CASSYPQGGTWSPLHF; DNA: TGTGCCAGCAGTTACCCCCAGGGAGGAACGTGGTCACCCCTCCACTTT
V: TRBV28; J: TRBJ1-1; size: .; D: .; CDR3: CASSSRGPEAFF; DNA: TGTGCCAGCAGTTCGAGGGGTCCTGAAGCTTTCTTT
V: TRBV29-1; J: TRBJ2-3; size: .; D: TRBD2; CDR3: CSGKPLAGLDTQYF; DNA: TGCAGCGGCAAACCACTAGCGGGGTTGGATACGCAGTATTTT
V: TRBV5-4; J: TRBJ2-1; size: .; D: .; CDR3: CASSLGGPSSYNEQFF; DNA: TGTGCCAGCAGCTTGGGGGGGCCGAGCTCCTACAATGAGCAGTTCTTC
V: TRBV6-2/TRBV6-3; J: TRBJ2-4; size: .; D: .; CDR3: CASSGTLAKNIQYF; DNA: TGTGCCAGCAGCGGGACATTAGCCAAAAACATTCAGTACTTC
V: TRBV5-8; J: TRBJ1-5; size: many; D: TRBD1; CDR3: CASSLTRQGANQPQHF; DNA: TGTGCCAGCAGCCTTACTAGACAGGGGGCTAATCAGCCCCAGCATTTT
V: TRBV27; J: TRBJ1-2; size: .; D: .; CDR3: CASSSRPSGGYTF; DNA: TGTGCCAGCAGTTCACGTCCCTCCGGCGGCTACACCTTC
V: TRBV4-3; J: TRBJ2-5; size: .; D: TRBD2; CDR3: CASSQEGGDETQYF; DNA: TGCGCCAGCAGCCAAGAGGGGGGGGACGAGACCCAGTACTTC
V: TRBV5-6; J: TRBJ2-7; size: .; D: TRBD1; CDR3: CASSPGGYEQYF; DNA: TGTGCCAGCAGCCCAGGGGGCTACGAGCAGTACTTC
V: TRBV6-5; J: TRBJ1-1; size: .; D: .; CDR3: CASTAPGRNTEAFF; DNA: TGTGCCAGCACCGCTCCGGGGCGGAACACTGAAGCTTTCTTT
V: TRBV30; J: TRBJ1-5; size: .; D: TRBD1; CDR3: CAWRLRGPNQPQHF; DNA: TGTGCCTGGAGACTCAGGGGGCCCAATCAGCCCCAGCATTTT
V: TRBV5-1; J: TRBJ2-3; size: .; D: TRBD1; CDR3: CASSLEGQDLDTQYF; DNA: TGCGCCAGCAGCTTGGAGGGACAGGATCTGGATACGCAGTATTTT
V: TRBV7-6; J: TRBJ2-5; size: .; D: TRBD1; CDR3: CASSRPRGVQGETQYF; DNA: TGTGCCAGCAGCCGACCCCGAGGAGTACAGGGGGAGACCCAGTACTTC
V: TRBV14; J: TRBJ1-1; size: .; D: .; CDR3: CASSQWGGDTEAFF; DNA: TGTGCCAGCAGCCAATGGGGGGGGGACACTGAAGCTTTCTTT
V: TRBV28; J: TRBJ1-1; size: .; D: .; CDR3: CASSPYLRNTEAFF; DNA: TGTGCCAGCAGCCCCTACTTACGGAACACTGAAGCTTTCTTT
V: TRBV7-9; J: TRBJ2-3; size: .; D: TRBD1; CDR3: CASSLTGVSTDTQYF; DNA: TGTGCCAGCAGCTTAACAGGGGTCTCCACAGATACGCAGTATTTT
V: TRBV5-4; J: TRBJ1-1; size: .; D: .; CDR3: CASSLDGALNTEAFF; DNA: TGTGCCAGCAGCTTGGATGGGGCTTTGAACACTGAAGCTTTCTTT
V: TRBV14; J: TRBJ2-3; size: .; D: TRBD1; CDR3: CASSLRQGAIPGTQYF; DNA: TGTGCCAGCAGCCTAAGACAGGGGGCTATCCCAGGTACGCAGTATTTT
V: TRBV3-1/TRBV3-2; J: TRBJ1-2; size: .; D: .; CDR3: CASSQGQTSYGYTF; DNA: TGTGCCAGCAGCCAAGGACAGACAAGCTATGGCTACACCTTC
V: TRBV29-1; J: TRBJ1-2; size: .; D: .; CDR3: CSFESQDYGYTF; DNA: TGCAGCTTCGAAAGTCAGGACTATGGCTACACCTTC